The TCR beta chain under discussion was sequenced for a study of CD8 T cells in ankylosing spondylitis. General study points: Past research had described some motif variants in reactive arthritis synovial fluid and blood.

Germline V gene sequence: CDR1 SGHRS, CDR2 YFSETQ. This CDR3 is 16 amino acids long. J gave up 0 bases and V 3 bases, and 5 bases lay outside the gene matches. This clonotype was picked up many times. Its specificity is not known. TCRdb fed the 5' RACE reads into MiXCR, producing one record per CDR3 protein. The sample carries around 250,000 distinct CDR3 sequences, over 8.5% recorded once. The source material was blood, either unsorted or a sorted T cell fraction (not recorded which). This clonotype was sampled from a male donor with ankylosing spondylitis or in good health (not recorded which). The genes are TRBV5-1 and TRBJ2-2; TRBD1 matches 7 bases. This chain's CDR3 is CASSWGQQSNTGELFF. The CDR3, as DNA: TGCGCCAGCAGCTGGGGACAGCAATCGAACACCGGGGAGCTGTTTTTT.